A single sample gave rise to the 28 T cell receptor beta chains below, sequenced in a study of blood T cell repertoires in COVID-19. Profiling relied on immunoSEQ multiplex PCR, and the TCRdb table lists in-frame clones only, not all of them. The sample yields some 250,000 clones, about 80% seen once. Input material: peripheral blood. These receptors came from an elderly woman with acute or convalescent COVID-19.

The chain couples TRBV19 to TRBJ2-3, with TRBD2 matching 14 bases. J was trimmed by 1 base and V by 5 bases; bases with no gene match: 14. This CDR3 has 20 amino acids. Looked up from germline, CDR1 is LNHDA and CDR2 is SQIVND (reference sequence). In DNA, the CDR3 is TGTGCCAGTAGTGGGGTTCAGGGACTAGCGGGAGTAGTCGGCACAGATACGCAGTATTTT. It codes for CASSGVQGLAGVVGTDTQYF.

J is TRBJ1-2 and V is TRBV11-1; 8 bases map to TRBD1. CDR3 length: 16 residues. The ends lost 6 bases at V and 4 bases at J; junction bases unmatched: 13. Per the germline V gene, CDR1 is SGHAT and CDR2 is FQDESV (reference sequence). CDR3 amino acids: CASSIPGQASIYGYTF. The CDR3 nucleotides read TGTGCCAGCAGTATACCGGGACAGGCTTCAATCTATGGCTACACCTTC. Looking up the rest from reference TRBV11-1 and TRBJ1-2 gives the full variable domain: EAEVAQSPRYKITEKSQAVAFWCDPISGHATLYWYRQILGQGPELLVQFQDESVVDDSQLPKDRFSAERLKGVDSTLKIQPAELGDSAMYLCASSIPGQASIYGYTFGSGTRLTVV.

The chain is built from TRBV6-1 and TRBJ1-1; 7 nucleotides agree with TRBD1. Germline CDR1 and CDR2: MNHNS and SASEGT. V was pared by 2 bases and J by 5 bases, with 11 bases of the junction left unmatched. This CDR3 has 16 amino acids. CDR3 in amino acids: CASSEPAGGLGTEAFF. Written as DNA, the CDR3 is TGTGCCAGCAGTGAACCGGCAGGGGGATTGGGGACTGAAGCTTTCTTT.

A remark on this clone: Other DNA sequences in the same sample also yield this CDR3. This rearrangement joins TRBV5-1 to TRBJ2-1, with TRBD2 identical over 9 bases. This CDR3 is built from 15 residues. V was pared by 0 bases and J by 4 bases, with 2 bases of the junction left unmatched. Germline CDR1 SGHRS, CDR2 YFSETQ. The chain's CDR3 is CASSLGLADYNEQFF. CDR3 nucleotides: TGCGCCAGCAGCTTGGGACTAGCGGATTACAATGAGCAGTTCTTC.

The chain joins TRBV5-1 to TRBJ2-2; 7 positions match TRBD2. The CDR3 has 15 residues. The germline CDR1 and CDR2 sequences are SGHRS and YFSETQ. V lost 4 bases and J lost 6; bases outside the gene matches: 9. CDR3 nucleotides: TGCGCCAGCAGCCCCGGGGAGGGTCGTTCCGGGGAGCTGTTTTTT. Its translation is CASSPGEGRSGELFF.

This chain uses TRBV7-9 with TRBJ2-7; TRBD2 matches at 8 bases. The CDR3 runs to 16 residues. Germline lookup yields CDR1 SEHNR and CDR2 FQNEAQ (reference sequence). Germline trimming cut 0 bases from V and 1 base from J; bases unmatched to any gene: 5. The CDR3: CASSLANSGTSYEQYF. CDR3 bases: TGTGCCAGCAGCTTAGCAAATAGCGGGACTTCCTACGAGCAGTACTTC.

The chain joins TRBV3-1 (or the pseudogene TRBV3-2) to TRBJ2-4; 9 positions match TRBD2. J gave up 7 bases and V 4 bases, and 5 bases lay outside the gene matches. CDR3 size: 14 residues. Germline V CDR1 and CDR2: LGHDT, YNNKEL (reference sequence). CDR3 loop: CASSLAGAGNIQYF. The CDR3 DNA sequence: TGTGCCAGCAGCCTAGCGGGGGCCGGGAACATTCAGTACTTC.

This clone was detected a few times. The chain is built from TRBV5-1 and TRBJ1-6; 7 bases line up with TRBD1. The J segment lost 7 bases and the V segment lost 4 bases, leaving 8 bases of the junction unmatched. CDR1 is SGHRS and CDR2 is YFSETQ in the germline V gene. The CDR3 extends over 15 amino acids. The CDR3 sequence is CASSPGTVPNSPLHF. In nucleotides, the CDR3 is TGCGCCAGCAGCCCCGGGACAGTGCCCAATTCACCCCTCCACTTT.

The V call is TRBV5-4, the J call TRBJ2-3, with 16 bases identical to TRBD2. Germline trimming cut 4 bases from V and 1 base from J; bases unmatched to any gene: 9. Germline CDR1 and CDR2: SGHNT and YYREEE (reference sequence). This CDR3 has 19 residues. The CDR3, as DNA: TGTGCCAGCAGCAGTACCGGGACTAGCGGGGGGGTAGGCACAGATACGCAGTATTTT. Its translation is CASSSTGTSGGVGTDTQYF.

This clone was seen once. J is TRBJ1-5 and V is TRBV6-1; D is unclear. The CDR3 length is 17 residues. The V gene's germline CDR1 is MNHNS and CDR2 SASEGT. With 2 bases removed from V and 2 bases from J, the gap between germline ends came to 16 bases. The CDR3 DNA sequence: TGTGCCAGCAGTGAACTCGGCCGGGGATTAGGCAATCAGCCCCAGCATTTT. It codes for CASSELGRGLGNQPQHF.

This clone was recorded once. This chain uses TRBV4-1 with TRBJ2-3, with 9 bases lining up with TRBD1. Per germline, CDR1 MGHRA and CDR2 YSYEKL. J was trimmed by 3 bases and V by 3 bases; bases with no gene match: 19. The CDR3 has 20 residues. CDR3 in amino acids: CASSQKGVGAQGAWTDTQYF. CDR3 DNA: TGCGCCAGCAGCCAGAAGGGGGTAGGAGCACAGGGGGCATGGACAGATACGCAGTATTTT.

V is TRBV6-6 and J is TRBJ1-1; the D gene is possibly TRBD1 (6 bases). CDR3 length: 14 residues. V dropped 2 bases and J dropped 3 bases, with 10 bases sitting between them. The V gene's germline CDR1 is MNHNY and CDR2 SVGAGI (reference sequence). For the CDR3, the DNA is TGTGCCAGCAGTTACCCACAGGGAGACACTGAAGCTTTCTTT. Amino acids: CASSYPQGDTEAFF.

On this clone: An end of the junction differs from the germline gene, which may be a read error. The CDR3 here is CASSSPGTPISLF. CDR3 DNA: TGTGCCAGCAGTTCCCCCGGGACACCGATAAGCCTATTC. The gene calls are TRBV6-2 or TRBV6-3 and TRBJ1-2, with D maybe TRBD1 (6 bases). CDR1 is MNHEY and CDR2 is SVGEGT in the germline V gene. The CDR3 totals 13 residues.

The CDR3 DNA reads as TGTGCCAGCAGCTTGGCGGGTAGCTCCTACAATGAGCAGTTCTTC. This sequence encodes CASSLAGSSYNEQFF. The chain couples TRBV5-4 to TRBJ2-1, with D unclear. Deletions cut 0 bases from V and 0 bases from J, with 7 bases between. CDR1 and CDR2 (germline): SGHNT, YYREEE (reference sequence). The CDR3 sequence is 15 residues long.

This CDR3 reads CASSPRSYGYTF. CDR3 coding DNA: TGTGCCAGCAGCCCGCGGTCCTATGGCTACACCTTC. The chain links TRBV7-8 to TRBJ1-2; no firm D call. Deletions cut 5 bases from V and 4 bases from J, with 8 bases between. The CDR3 extends over 12 amino acids. Germline V gene sequence: CDR1 SGHVS, CDR2 FQNEAQ.

The chain couples TRBV11-2 to TRBJ2-7; 9 bases fit TRBD2. The J segment lost 3 bases and the V segment lost 6 bases, leaving 6 bases of the junction unmatched. Germline V CDR1 and CDR2: SGHAT, FQNNGV. The CDR3 consists of 14 residues. Here the CDR3 DNA reads TGTGCCAGCAGTTTTAGCGGGGGTTTCTACGAGCAGTACTTC. It translates to CASSFSGGFYEQYF.

The chain employs TRBV7-8 and TRBJ1-2, with D perhaps matching TRBD1 (6 bases). Per germline, CDR1 SGHVS and CDR2 FQNEAQ. With 6 bases removed from V and 4 bases from J, the gap between germline ends came to 12 bases. This CDR3 region has 13 residues. CDR3 nucleotide sequence: TGTGCCAGCAGTTTTAGGGGGTCCTATGGCTACACCTTC. Its protein product is CASSFRGSYGYTF.

J is TRBJ2-2 and V is TRBV19; possible D gene TRBD1, 6 bases. Germline loops: CDR1 LNHDA, CDR2 SQIVND (reference sequence). V was pared by 6 bases and J by 3 bases, with 14 bases between. The CDR3 is 15 residues long. CDR3 nucleotides: TGTGCCAGTAGGGTTCTTGGACAGTACACCGGGGAGCTGTTTTTT. Its translation: CASRVLGQYTGELFF.

The CDR3 spells CASRYTGGYSGGYTF. As DNA, the CDR3 is TGTGCCAGCAGATACACGGGGGGCTATTCTGGAGGCTACACCTTC. The chain combines TRBV3-1 (or the pseudogene TRBV3-2) with TRBJ1-2; tentative D call: TRBD1 (6 bases). This CDR3 spans 15 amino acids. Between the trimmed V and J ends, which lost 6 bases and 8 bases, there was a span of 22 bases. CDR1 and CDR2 from the germline V gene are LGHDT and YNNKEL (reference sequence).

This rearrangement joins TRBV2 to TRBJ2-3, with 7 bases lining up with TRBD2. Trimming at V came to 5 bases and at J to 3 bases, leaving 5 bases not matched to a gene. The germline V gene encodes CDR1 SNHLY and CDR2 FYNNEI. The CDR3 is 14 residues long. This chain's CDR3 is CASSFIAGTDTQYF. The CDR3 nucleotides read TGTGCCAGCAGTTTTATAGCGGGTACAGATACGCAGTATTTT.

The chain uses TRBV6-5 and TRBJ1-1; possible D gene TRBD1, 5 bases. The CDR3 spans 13 residues. The germline CDR1 and CDR2 sequences are MNHEY and SVGAGI. V was shortened by 4 bases and J by 2 bases, with 8 bases between the two germline ends. CDR3 residues: CASSSQVNTEAFF. CDR3 sequence (DNA): TGTGCCAGCAGTTCACAGGTCAACACTGAAGCTTTCTTT.

V is TRBV7-6 and J is TRBJ2-3; TRBD2 might be the D (6 bases). The CDR3 covers 15 residues. Germline-derived CDR1 and CDR2 are SGHVS and FNYEAQ. V was cut by 6 bases and J by 2 bases, with 15 bases left in between. The CDR3 coding sequence is TGTGCCAGCAGGCCAAGCGGGCTTGACACAGATACGCAGTATTTT. Encoded protein: CASRPSGLDTDTQYF.

The genes are TRBV27 and TRBJ1-6, with D possibly matching TRBD1 (6 bases). The CDR3 loop spans 16 amino acids. Germline CDR1 and CDR2: MNHEY and SMNVEV (reference sequence). V was trimmed by 10 bases and J by 8 bases, leaving 24 bases between them. CDR3 region: CATSPRGGQQYSPLHF. The CDR3 nucleotides read TGTGCCACCTCCCCAAGGGGTGGACAGCAGTATTCACCCCTCCACTTT.

CDR3 DNA sequence: TGTGCCAGCAGCCAAGGACAGGGGCGACGCTATGGCTACACCTTC. This codes for CASSQGQGRRYGYTF. The V and J genes are TRBV3-1 (or the pseudogene TRBV3-2) and TRBJ1-2; 8 bases are shared with TRBD1. The ends lost 1 base at V and 4 bases at J; junction bases unmatched: 5. The germline V gene encodes CDR1 LGHDT and CDR2 YNNKEL (reference sequence). This CDR3 is built from 15 residues.

This clone was counted between two and nine times. The V gene is TRBV7-6, the J gene TRBJ2-1, with D perhaps TRBD2 (5 bases). Trimming took off 8 bases at V and 11 bases at J, with 22 bases between the two ends. This CDR3 is built from 14 residues. Germline CDR1 reads SGHVS; CDR2 reads FNYEAQ. CDR3 DNA sequence: TGTGCCAGCGGGATGGACTCCATTGGCACTAAGCAGTTCTTC. It is translated as CASGMDSIGTKQFF.

This clone was picked up a small number of times. The chain employs TRBV12-3 or TRBV12-4 and TRBJ2-2, with D possibly TRBD2 on 6 matching bases. The CDR3 is 13 residues long. Between the trimmed V and J ends, which lost 3 bases and 4 bases, there was a span of 6 bases. CDR3: CASSFGSTGELFF. CDR3 DNA sequence: TGTGCCAGCAGTTTCGGGAGCACCGGGGAGCTGTTTTTT.

The chain has TRBV5-1 and TRBJ2-2; 11 bases line up with TRBD1. The V and J ends lost 4 bases and 7 bases, in that order; junction bases with no gene match: 6. The CDR3 extends over 15 amino acids. CDR1 and CDR2 from the germline V gene are SGHRS and YFSETQ. The CDR3 here is CASSPGDRGNGELFF. Here the CDR3 DNA reads TGCGCCAGCAGCCCCGGGGACAGGGGGAACGGGGAGCTGTTTTTT. Full variable domain (rest looked up from reference TRBV5-1 and TRBJ2-2): KAGVTQTPRYLIKTRGQQVTLSCSPISGHRSVSWYQQTPGQGLQFLFEYFSETQRNKGNFPGRFSGRQFSNSRSEMNVSTLELGDSALYLCASSPGDRGNGELFFGEGSRLTVL.

The CDR3 reads CASVRGSKGELFF. CDR3 bases: TGTGCCAGCGTAAGAGGGAGTAAGGGGGAGCTGTTTTTT. This chain uses TRBV7-2 with TRBJ2-2, with D possibly TRBD2 on 5 matching bases. CDR3 length: 13 residues. Germline CDR1 reads SGHTA; CDR2 reads FQGNSA. V lost 8 bases, J lost 8 bases, and 15 bases lay in between.